The text below deals with one T cell receptor (beta chain). Its antigen is not known. The treatment is: some 19 received Ad26.COV2.S at low or high dose, single or two shots; about 5 received placebo; per-sample allocation not given. Specimen acquisition occurred on day 63 following the initial vaccine or placebo injection. V gave up 9 bases and J gave up 3 bases, with 14 bases separating them. The CDR3 length is 13 residues. Germline V gene lookup returns CDR1 SNHLY and CDR2 FYNNEI. The repertoire was sequenced with immunoSEQ multiplex PCR; TCRdb's copy has only in-frame clones and lacks some. The sample holds 250,000 to 300,000 clones, over 75% seen once. These data originate in a study of Ad26.COV2.S vaccination and SARS-CoV-2 variants. The wider study: In the study, Ad26.COV2.S was injected intramuscularly once, or twice 56 days apart.

Findings of the study overall: Researchers reported similar non-spike TCR breadth in vaccine and placebo recipients. Total T cell responses may have been underestimated by the TCR breadth and depth analyses.

This clonotype was obtained from a person between 18 and 59 years old who received the Ad26.COV2.S COVID-19 vaccine or a placebo. The material was peripheral blood, obtained in a trial of Ad26.COV2.S vaccine versus placebo. This chain connects TRBV2 to TRBJ1-2; tentatively, D is TRBD1 (5 bases). CDR3 protein: CASRQKPHYGYTF. CDR3 in DNA: TGTGCCAGTAGACAGAAGCCACACTATGGCTACACCTTC.